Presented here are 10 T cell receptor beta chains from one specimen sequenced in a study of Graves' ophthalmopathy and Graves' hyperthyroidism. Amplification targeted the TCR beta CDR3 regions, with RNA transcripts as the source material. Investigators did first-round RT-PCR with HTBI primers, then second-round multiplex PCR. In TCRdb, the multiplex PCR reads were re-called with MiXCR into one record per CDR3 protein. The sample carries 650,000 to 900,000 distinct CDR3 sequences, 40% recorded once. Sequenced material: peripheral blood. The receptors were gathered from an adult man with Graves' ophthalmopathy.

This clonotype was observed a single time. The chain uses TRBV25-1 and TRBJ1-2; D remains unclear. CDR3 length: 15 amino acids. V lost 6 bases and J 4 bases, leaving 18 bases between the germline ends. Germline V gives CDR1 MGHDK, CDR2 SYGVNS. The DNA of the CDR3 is TGTGCCAGCAGACCAGGCACGGGATATGGCTATGGCTACACCTTC. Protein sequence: CASRPGTGYGYGYTF.

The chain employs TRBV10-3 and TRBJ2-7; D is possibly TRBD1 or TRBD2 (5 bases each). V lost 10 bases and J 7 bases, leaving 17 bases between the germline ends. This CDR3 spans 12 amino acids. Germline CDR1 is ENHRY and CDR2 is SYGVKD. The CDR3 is CASRDGTEEQYF. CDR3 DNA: TGTGCCAGCAGGGACGGCACGGAGGAGCAGTACTTC.

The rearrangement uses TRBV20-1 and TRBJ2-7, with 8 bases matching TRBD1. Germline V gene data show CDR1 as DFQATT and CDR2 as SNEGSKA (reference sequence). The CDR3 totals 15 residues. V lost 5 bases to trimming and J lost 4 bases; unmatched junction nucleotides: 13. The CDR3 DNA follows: TGCAGTGCTCGAGGACAGGGAGTAAGTTTATACGAGCAGTACTTC. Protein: CSARGQGVSLYEQYF.

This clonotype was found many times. CDR3 loop: CSVDERTDYGYTF. The CDR3 DNA sequence: TGCAGCGTTGATGAGAGGACAGACTATGGCTACACCTTC. The chain couples TRBV29-1 to TRBJ1-2; tentatively, D is TRBD1 (6 bases). Germline V gene lookup returns CDR1 SQVTM and CDR2 ANQGSEA. The CDR3 loop spans 13 amino acids. With 3 bases removed from V and 3 bases from J, the gap between germline ends came to 11 bases.

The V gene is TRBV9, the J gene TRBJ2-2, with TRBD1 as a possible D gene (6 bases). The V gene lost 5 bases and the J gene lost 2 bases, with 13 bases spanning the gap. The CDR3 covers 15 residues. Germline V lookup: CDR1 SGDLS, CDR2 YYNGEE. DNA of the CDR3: TGTGCCAGCAGGAGGGACACGGGCAACACCGGGGAGCTGTTTTTT. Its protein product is CASRRDTGNTGELFF.

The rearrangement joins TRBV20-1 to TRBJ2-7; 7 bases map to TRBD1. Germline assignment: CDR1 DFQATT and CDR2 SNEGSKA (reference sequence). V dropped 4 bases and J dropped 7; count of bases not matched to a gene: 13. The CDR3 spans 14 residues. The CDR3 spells CSAKGQIDYNEQYF. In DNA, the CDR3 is TGCAGTGCTAAGGGACAGATTGACTACAATGAGCAGTACTTC.

CDR3 sequence: CSARVGANGEAFF. The CDR3 DNA reads as TGCAGTGCTAGAGTAGGGGCGAACGGTGAAGCTTTCTTT. The chain employs TRBV20-1 and TRBJ1-1; a weak D match, TRBD1 (5 bases). Germline V gene sequence: CDR1 DFQATT, CDR2 SNEGSKA (reference sequence). This CDR3 region has 13 residues. Between the trimmed V and J ends, which lost 1 base and 7 bases, there was a span of 13 bases.

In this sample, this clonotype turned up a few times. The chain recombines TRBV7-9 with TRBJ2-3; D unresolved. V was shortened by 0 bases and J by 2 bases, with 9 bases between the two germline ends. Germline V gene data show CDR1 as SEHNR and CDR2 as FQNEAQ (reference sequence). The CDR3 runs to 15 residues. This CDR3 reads CASSLALTDTDTQYF. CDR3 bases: TGTGCCAGCAGCTTAGCGCTGACTGACACAGATACGCAGTATTTT.

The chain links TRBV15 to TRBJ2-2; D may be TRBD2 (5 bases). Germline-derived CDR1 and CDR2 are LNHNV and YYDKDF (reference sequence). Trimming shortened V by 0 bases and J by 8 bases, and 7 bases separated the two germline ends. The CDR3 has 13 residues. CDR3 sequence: CATSRERAGELFF. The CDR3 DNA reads TGTGCCACCAGCAGAGAGAGGGCAGGGGAGCTGTTTTTT.

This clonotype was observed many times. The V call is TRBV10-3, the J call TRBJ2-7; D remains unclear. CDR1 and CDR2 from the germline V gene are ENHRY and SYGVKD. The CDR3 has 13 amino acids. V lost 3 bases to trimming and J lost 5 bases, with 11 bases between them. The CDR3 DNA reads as TGTGCCATCAGTGATCTATCTAGAGACGAGCAGTACTTC. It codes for CAISDLSRDEQYF.